This passage covers 14 T cell receptor beta chains from one sample sequenced in a study of T cells in Graves' hyperthyroidism and ophthalmopathy. TCR beta CDR3 regions were amplified from RNA. The HTBI primer set served for first-round RT-PCR of the TCR CDR3. TCRdb itself ran the multiplex PCR reads through MiXCR, one entry per CDR3 protein. The repertoire holds 150,000 to 200,000 distinct CDR3 sequences, with about a sixth as singletons. The sample comprised blood. These receptor sequences come from a woman in her forties or fifties with Graves' hyperthyroidism.

The sample holds many counts of this clonotype. The chain uses TRBV5-5 and TRBJ1-2; a weak D match, TRBD1 (5 bases). CDR1 is SGHKS, CDR2 YYEKEE, per germline (reference sequence). This CDR3 is 16 amino acids long. Trimming took off 2 bases at V and 3 bases at J, with 17 bases between the two ends. For the CDR3, the DNA is TGTGCCAGCAGCTTATTTGGGACGCCTTACGACTATGGCTACACCTTC. Protein product: CASSLFGTPYDYGYTF.

This clonotype was detected many times. The chain carries TRBV19 and TRBJ1-1; a possible D gene is TRBD1 (6 bases). Trimming stripped 3 bases from V and 4 bases from J, with 15 bases between. The CDR3 spans 15 residues. Per the germline V gene, CDR1 is LNHDA and CDR2 is SQIVND (reference sequence). The CDR3 DNA sequence: TGTGCCAGTAGTATCAGCGGGGGCGATGGCACTGAAGCTTTCTTT. Translating gives CASSISGGDGTEAFF.

Many counts were recorded for this clonotype. This chain connects TRBV2 to TRBJ2-1; D may be TRBD1 (5 bases). The CDR3 covers 14 residues. The germline CDR1 and CDR2 sequences are SNHLY and FYNNEI. Trimming took 7 bases from V and 8 from J, leaving 18 bases between them. The CDR3 coding sequence is TGTGCCAGCACATTTCAGGGTTACACCGATGAGCAGTTCTTC. Translation gives CASTFQGYTDEQFF.

The table lists this clonotype with many counts. J is TRBJ2-7 and V is TRBV24-1, with TRBD2 as a possible D gene (5 bases). Trimming took 9 bases from V and 3 from J, leaving 23 bases between them. Germline V gene lookup returns CDR1 KGHDR and CDR2 SFDVKD. The CDR3 extends over 16 amino acids. The CDR3 spells CATGEAGKPPFYEQYF. The CDR3 DNA sequence: TGTGCCACCGGGGAAGCCGGGAAACCCCCGTTCTACGAGCAGTACTTC.

This clonotype was seen ten or more times. The V call is TRBV7-3, the J call TRBJ2-1; 7 nucleotides line up with TRBD1. In germline, CDR1 is SGHTA, CDR2 FQGTGA. The CDR3 totals 15 residues. Trimming at V came to 5 bases and at J to 4 bases, leaving 8 bases not matched to a gene. In DNA form, the CDR3 reads TGTGCCAGCAGCGAAAGGGGACAGATTTACAATGAGCAGTTCTTC. Protein product: CASSERGQIYNEQFF.

This clonotype showed up many times. The chain links TRBV10-3 to TRBJ1-6; D unclear. CDR1 ENHRY and CDR2 SYGVKD come from the germline V gene. The CDR3 has 14 residues. Trimming left V 2 bases short and J 7 bases short, with 9 bases between. CDR3 loop: CAISELSGNSPLHF. CDR3 coding DNA: TGTGCCATCAGTGAGCTCAGTGGAAATTCACCCCTCCACTTT.

This clonotype was found a few times. This chain uses TRBV14 with TRBJ1-1; D gene ambiguous. V was clipped by 4 bases and J by 1 base, with 13 bases between them. The germline V gene encodes CDR1 SGHDN and CDR2 FVKESK. CDR3 length equals 15 residues. The CDR3 sequence is CASSPVFDPNTEAFF. Written as DNA, the CDR3 is TGTGCCAGCAGCCCAGTATTCGATCCGAACACTGAAGCTTTCTTT.

The sample holds many counts of this clonotype. The gene calls are TRBV4-3 and TRBJ1-5; no reliable D call. Germline V gene data show CDR1 as LGHNA and CDR2 as YSLEER. V gave up 0 bases and J gave up 5 bases, with 17 bases separating them. The CDR3 extends over 17 amino acids. The CDR3 is CASSQDVAAELDQPQHF. Here the CDR3 DNA reads TGCGCCAGCAGCCAAGATGTCGCGGCAGAGTTGGATCAGCCCCAGCATTTT.

This clonotype was counted ten times or more. The chain couples TRBV7-9 to TRBJ2-3; D may be TRBD2 (6 bases). This CDR3 contains 14 residues. Deletions cut 1 base from V and 4 bases from J, with 9 bases between. Germline V gene lookup returns CDR1 SEHNR and CDR2 FQNEAQ (reference sequence). CDR3 protein: CASSLVLASDTQYF. In nucleotides, the CDR3 is TGTGCCAGCAGCTTAGTTCTAGCGTCAGATACGCAGTATTTT.

In this sample, this clonotype turned up many times. This rearrangement joins TRBV7-9 to TRBJ2-3; TRBD2 matches at 13 bases. The CDR3 extends over 16 amino acids. Germline CDR1 is SEHNR and CDR2 is FQNEAQ (reference sequence). The ends lost 5 bases at V and 2 bases at J; junction bases unmatched: 4. CDR3 nucleotide sequence: TGTGCCAGCAGCCCGACTAGCGGGGGGAACACAGATACGCAGTATTTT. It codes for CASSPTSGGNTDTQYF.

The chain has TRBV2 and TRBJ1-4; D is ambiguous. The ends were cut back, 7 bases at V and 2 bases at J, with 17 bases in the middle. Germline lookup yields CDR1 SNHLY and CDR2 FYNNEI. The CDR3 sequence is 16 residues long. This chain's CDR3 is CASKTRPGGTNEKLFF. The CDR3, as DNA: TGTGCCAGCAAGACGAGACCGGGTGGTACTAATGAAAAACTGTTTTTT.

This clonotype showed up many times. The CDR3 here is CASSNYRRQVMYEQYF. The DNA for the CDR3 is TGTGCCAGCAGTAACTACCGACGACAGGTAATGTACGAGCAGTACTTC. This chain connects TRBV6-2 or TRBV6-3 to TRBJ2-7, with D possibly being TRBD1 (6 bases). The germline V gene encodes CDR1 MNHEY and CDR2 SVGEGT. The CDR3 has 16 residues. The ends were cut back, 5 bases at V and 4 bases at J, with 21 bases in the middle.

Many counts were recorded for this clonotype. V usage is TRBV5-1 and J usage is TRBJ1-4; D gene ambiguous. V was cut by 0 bases and J by 3 bases, with 9 bases left in between. Germline V gene lookup returns CDR1 SGHRS and CDR2 YFSETQ. The CDR3 totals 15 residues. CDR3 nucleotide sequence: TGCGCCAGCAGCTTGGACGGTTTACCTAATGAAAAACTGTTTTTT. This sequence encodes CASSLDGLPNEKLFF.

This clonotype showed up many times. The chain is built from TRBV29-1 and TRBJ1-1, with D perhaps TRBD1 (5 bases). Trimming pared 7 bases from V and 1 base from J, leaving 16 bases between. CDR3 size: 14 residues. Germline lookup yields CDR1 SQVTM and CDR2 ANQGSEA. The CDR3 sequence: CSADRGGENTEAFF. Written as DNA, the CDR3 is TGCAGCGCCGACCGGGGGGGTGAGAACACTGAAGCTTTCTTT.